This is a list of T cell receptor beta chains from one sample in a study of cytomegalovirus exposure and HLA in healthy donors. Produced via immunoSEQ multiplex PCR; TCRdb's table is partial and in-frame only. The sample carries 100,000 to 150,000 clones, roughly 89% recorded once. The sequenced sample consisted of PBMCs. The receptors stem from a woman between 18 and 29 years old in good health and CMV-seronegative. The CDR3 runs from the conserved cysteine through the conserved F or W. The D gene is left open where the match is weak. Clone size appears in some rows only: once, few, many, or a class for an expanded clone.

D gene: .
J gene: TRBJ2-7
V gene: TRBV7-8
clone size: .
CDR3 DNA: TGTGCCAGCAGCCAGAACGCCTACGAGCAGTACTTC
CDR3 protein: CASSQNAYEQYF

D gene: .
J gene: TRBJ2-7
V gene: TRBV7-6
clone size: .
CDR3 DNA: TGTGCCAGCAGCAGTGCCAGTAACGAGCAGTACTTC
CDR3 protein: CASSSASNEQYF

D gene: .
J gene: TRBJ1-5
V gene: TRBV6-1
clone size: .
CDR3 DNA: TGTGCCAGCAGTGAACGGTTCATCCGAACGGATCAGCCCCAGCATTTT
CDR3 protein: CASSERFIRTDQPQHF

D gene: .
J gene: TRBJ2-3
V gene: TRBV4-3
clone size: .
CDR3 DNA: TGCGCCAGCAGCCAAGAGAGAACAGATACGCAGTATTTT
CDR3 protein: CASSQERTDTQYF

D gene: TRBD1
J gene: TRBJ2-7
V gene: TRBV10-3
clone size: few
CDR3 DNA: TGTGCCATCAGTGAACGGGACAGGGGGTACTACGAGCAGTACTTC
CDR3 protein: CAISERDRGYYEQYF

D gene: TRBD2
J gene: TRBJ2-7
V gene: TRBV2
clone size: few
CDR3 DNA: TGTGCCAGCACCCACCGGGGGGACGGATCCTACGAGCAGTACTTC
CDR3 protein: CASTHRGDGSYEQYF

D gene: TRBD2
J gene: TRBJ2-1
V gene: TRBV7-9
clone size: .
CDR3 DNA: TGTGCCAGCAGCTTAGCCAGCGGGGGCTACAATGAGCAGTTCTTC
CDR3 protein: CASSLASGGYNEQFF

D gene: .
J gene: TRBJ1-3
V gene: TRBV6-1
clone size: .
CDR3 DNA: TGTGCCAGCAGTGTGGGGCAGGGGCGAGGGAGCTCTGGAAACACCATATATTTT
CDR3 protein: CASSVGQGRGSSGNTIYF

D gene: .
J gene: TRBJ1-1
V gene: TRBV20-1
clone size: .
CDR3 DNA: TGCAGTGCTAGAGAAGCAGGTGAAGCTTTCTTT
CDR3 protein: CSAREAGEAFF

D gene: .
J gene: TRBJ1-6
V gene: TRBV2
clone size: .
CDR3 DNA: TGTGCCAGCAGTGACGTTGAGGGCAGCGAGGATTCACCCCTCCACTTT
CDR3 protein: CASSDVEGSEDSPLHF

D gene: .
J gene: TRBJ1-1
V gene: TRBV6-5
clone size: .
CDR3 DNA: TGTGCCAGCAGTTACTCAGGGGGGGGCAGGACCACTGAAGCTTTCTTT
CDR3 protein: CASSYSGGGRTTEAFF

D gene: TRBD2
J gene: TRBJ2-1
V gene: TRBV30
clone size: .
CDR3 DNA: TGTGCCTGGTTAGCGGGAGGGCCGGTTTATGAGCAGTTCTTC
CDR3 protein: CAWLAGGPVYEQFF

D gene: TRBD2
J gene: TRBJ2-2
V gene: TRBV7-3
clone size: .
CDR3 DNA: TGTGCCAGCAGCCCCATAGAAAGCGGGATCGGGGAGCTGTTTTTT
CDR3 protein: CASSPIESGIGELFF

D gene: .
J gene: TRBJ2-7
V gene: TRBV10-3
clone size: .
CDR3 DNA: TGTGCCATCAGTTCCGGGACAATGTCCTACGAGCAGTACTTC
CDR3 protein: CAISSGTMSYEQYF

D gene: TRBD1
J gene: TRBJ2-7
V gene: TRBV19
clone size: .
CDR3 DNA: TGTGCCAGTAGTAGTGGGACAGGTGCTACCTACGAGCAGTACTTC
CDR3 protein: CASSSGTGATYEQYF

D gene: TRBD1
J gene: TRBJ2-6
V gene: TRBV28
clone size: .
CDR3 DNA: TGTGCCAGCAGTGGGACAGGGCGAGGGGCCAACGTCCTGACTTTC
CDR3 protein: CASSGTGRGANVLTF

D gene: .
J gene: TRBJ1-1
V gene: TRBV7-6
clone size: .
CDR3 DNA: TGTGCCAGCAGGGAACTTGGGGCCCCGAACACTGAAGCTTTCTTT
CDR3 protein: CASRELGAPNTEAFF

D gene: .
J gene: TRBJ2-5
V gene: TRBV29-1
clone size: .
CDR3 DNA: TGCAGCGTTGCCCCAGGGGTCCAAGAGACCCAGTACTTC
CDR3 protein: CSVAPGVQETQYF

D gene: TRBD2
J gene: TRBJ2-7
V gene: TRBV9
clone size: .
CDR3 DNA: TGTGCCAGCAGCGTGGGACTAGCGGGCTACGAGCAGTACTTC
CDR3 protein: CASSVGLAGYEQYF

D gene: TRBD1
J gene: TRBJ2-7
V gene: TRBV5-1
clone size: once
CDR3 DNA: TGCGCCAGCAGCTTAACACCGGGACAGGGAGTGGGCGAGCAGTACTTC
CDR3 protein: CASSLTPGQGVGEQYF

D gene: TRBD2
J gene: TRBJ2-5
V gene: TRBV5-1
clone size: .
CDR3 DNA: TGCGCCAGCAGCCCACTAGCGGGGGCCCCCCAGGAGACCCAGTACTTC
CDR3 protein: CASSPLAGAPQETQYF

D gene: .
J gene: TRBJ2-3
V gene: TRBV6-1
clone size: .
CDR3 DNA: TGTGCCAGCAGGGTGGCGGGTGGCACAGATACGCAGTATTTT
CDR3 protein: CASRVAGGTDTQYF

D gene: TRBD2
J gene: TRBJ2-7
V gene: TRBV27
clone size: .
CDR3 DNA: TGTGCCAGCAGTTTAGTGGCTAGCGGGAGCGGCGAGCAGTACTTC
CDR3 protein: CASSLVASGSGEQYF

D gene: TRBD2
J gene: TRBJ2-1
V gene: TRBV28
clone size: once
CDR3 DNA: TGTGCCAGCAGCGAGACTAGCGACGCCTACAATGAGCAGTTCTTC
CDR3 protein: CASSETSDAYNEQFF

D gene: .
J gene: TRBJ2-7
V gene: TRBV28
clone size: .
CDR3 DNA: TGTGCCAGCAGTATCGGGGTAGCCTACGAGCAGTACTTC
CDR3 protein: CASSIGVAYEQYF

D gene: TRBD1
J gene: TRBJ2-3
V gene: TRBV10-3
clone size: .
CDR3 DNA: TGTGCCATCAGTGACCTTTTCGGGACAGGGATAGATACGCAGTATTTT
CDR3 protein: CAISDLFGTGIDTQYF

D gene: .
J gene: TRBJ2-6
V gene: TRBV28
clone size: .
CDR3 DNA: TGTGCCAGCAGTCCTGGTCTGGTGAGGGACTCTGGGGCCAACGTCCTGACTTTC
CDR3 protein: CASSPGLVRDSGANVLTF

D gene: .
J gene: TRBJ2-2
V gene: TRBV2
clone size: .
CDR3 DNA: TGTGCCAGCAGTCTCCGAGGGTATCTCGGCACCGGGGAGCTGTTTTTT
CDR3 protein: CASSLRGYLGTGELFF

D gene: .
J gene: TRBJ1-2
V gene: TRBV7-3
clone size: once
CDR3 DNA: TGTGCCAGCAGCTTATATGGGCTAGGGGCGACCTATGGCTACACCTTC
CDR3 protein: CASSLYGLGATYGYTF

D gene: .
J gene: TRBJ2-1
V gene: TRBV9
clone size: .
CDR3 DNA: TGTGCCAGCAGCCCCACCCCAGGGTATGAGCAGTTCTTC
CDR3 protein: CASSPTPGYEQFF

D gene: .
J gene: TRBJ2-1
V gene: TRBV27
clone size: .
CDR3 DNA: TGTGCCAGCAGTGCCGCGTCATGGAATGAGCAGTTCTTC
CDR3 protein: CASSAASWNEQFF

D gene: .
J gene: TRBJ2-5
V gene: TRBV5-4
clone size: .
CDR3 DNA: TGTGCCAGCAGCTCTAGGGCGGGGCTTGAGACCCAGTACTTC
CDR3 protein: CASSSRAGLETQYF

D gene: .
J gene: TRBJ1-4
V gene: TRBV6-5
clone size: .
CDR3 DNA: TGTGCCAGCAGTTACTCTCCTATAAAGGAAAAACTGTTTTTT
CDR3 protein: CASSYSPIKEKLFF

D gene: TRBD1
J gene: TRBJ2-7
V gene: TRBV19
clone size: .
CDR3 DNA: TGTGCCAGTAGTCTTGGGACAGCCAGCTCCTACGAGCAGTACTTC
CDR3 protein: CASSLGTASSYEQYF

D gene: TRBD1
J gene: TRBJ1-2
V gene: TRBV5-1
clone size: .
CDR3 DNA: TGCGCCAGCAGCTCCACAGGGGGCGGCTATGGCTACACCTTC
CDR3 protein: CASSSTGGGYGYTF

D gene: .
J gene: TRBJ2-7
V gene: TRBV7-8
clone size: .
CDR3 DNA: TGTGCCAGCAGCTTAGGCGACAGCTCCTACGAGCAGTACTTC
CDR3 protein: CASSLGDSSYEQYF

D gene: TRBD2
J gene: TRBJ2-1
V gene: TRBV28
clone size: .
CDR3 DNA: TGTGCCAGCAGGACACCCAAACTAGCGGCGAGCTCCTACAATGAGCAGTTCTTC
CDR3 protein: CASRTPKLAASSYNEQFF

D gene: .
J gene: TRBJ1-1
V gene: TRBV19
clone size: .
CDR3 DNA: TGTGCCAGTAGTATAGCAGGGCCGAACACTGAAGCTTTCTTT
CDR3 protein: CASSIAGPNTEAFF

D gene: .
J gene: TRBJ1-1
V gene: TRBV28
clone size: once
CDR3 DNA: TGTGCCAGCAGTTCCCTACAGGTCGTCAACACTGAAGCTTTCTTT
CDR3 protein: CASSSLQVVNTEAFF

D gene: TRBD1
J gene: TRBJ1-5
V gene: TRBV30
clone size: .
CDR3 DNA: TGTGCCACAGGGGGTCCCGCCAATCAGCCCCAGCATTTT
CDR3 protein: CATGGPANQPQHF

D gene: .
J gene: TRBJ2-1
V gene: TRBV19
clone size: .
CDR3 DNA: TGTGCCAGTAGCCTTTACAATGAGCAGTTCTTC
CDR3 protein: CASSLYNEQFF

D gene: .
J gene: TRBJ2-3
V gene: TRBV5-1
clone size: once
CDR3 DNA: TGCGCCAGCAGCCCCGGATTGAGCGGTTACACAGATACGCAGTATTTT
CDR3 protein: CASSPGLSGYTDTQYF

D gene: .
J gene: TRBJ2-1
V gene: TRBV7-3
clone size: .
CDR3 DNA: TGTGCCAGCAGCTTACTGGCGGGACCAAAATACAATGAGCAGTTCTTC
CDR3 protein: CASSLLAGPKYNEQFF

D gene: TRBD2
J gene: TRBJ2-1
V gene: TRBV6-4
clone size: few
CDR3 DNA: TGTGCCAGCAGTGACGTGGCGGGAGGATCCCACAATGAGCAGTTCTTC
CDR3 protein: CASSDVAGGSHNEQFF

D gene: .
J gene: TRBJ1-2
V gene: TRBV9
clone size: .
CDR3 DNA: TGTGCCAGCAGCGTAGCCCTACGAGCCGGGCAGGGTCAGGATGGCTACACCTTC
CDR3 protein: CASSVALRAGQGQDGYTF

D gene: TRBD2
J gene: TRBJ2-7
V gene: TRBV6-5
clone size: .
CDR3 DNA: TGTGCCAGCAGTAAGCAACTAGCGTACGAGCAGTACTTC
CDR3 protein: CASSKQLAYEQYF

D gene: TRBD1
J gene: TRBJ2-3
V gene: TRBV5-6
clone size: .
CDR3 DNA: TGTGCCAGCAGCCGAACAGGGGGCAAAGATACGCAGTATTTT
CDR3 protein: CASSRTGGKDTQYF

D gene: .
J gene: TRBJ2-1
V gene: TRBV27
clone size: .
CDR3 DNA: TGTGCCAGCAGTTTCAACAGGTACAATGAGCAGTTCTTC
CDR3 protein: CASSFNRYNEQFF

D gene: TRBD2
J gene: TRBJ2-1
V gene: TRBV6-1
clone size: .
CDR3 DNA: TGTGCCAGCAGTGAAGGAGCGGGGGCCGCTATTGGAGAGCAGTTCTTC
CDR3 protein: CASSEGAGAAIGEQFF

D gene: TRBD2
J gene: TRBJ2-1
V gene: TRBV4-2
clone size: .
CDR3 DNA: TGTGCCAGCAGCCAAGACCGCACTAGCGATGAGCAGTTCTTC
CDR3 protein: CASSQDRTSDEQFF

D gene: TRBD1
J gene: TRBJ1-2
V gene: TRBV7-6
clone size: once
CDR3 DNA: TGTGCCAGCAGCCAGGACAGGGAAGGCTATGGCTACACCTTC
CDR3 protein: CASSQDREGYGYTF

D gene: TRBD2
J gene: TRBJ2-5
V gene: TRBV14
clone size: .
CDR3 DNA: TGTGCCAGCAGCCACGGACTAGCGGGAGCAGGGACCCAGTACTTC
CDR3 protein: CASSHGLAGAGTQYF